These 26 T cell receptor beta chains were all obtained from the same sample, sequenced in a study of T cell changes during pregnancy in multiple sclerosis. This table comes from immunoSEQ multiplex PCR, and its TCRdb copy is limited to in-frame clones, with some not included. The sample lists roughly 38,000 clones, around nine tenths seen once, with 5% to 5.5% in the top ten. The sequenced sample was peripheral blood, obtained in the third trimester of pregnancy. The receptors were sampled from a female donor in good health, enrolled as a control in a pregnancy study.

The J gene is TRBJ2-3, the V gene TRBV6-5; D unclear. This CDR3 has 14 amino acids. V dropped 8 bases and J dropped 0 bases, with 12 bases sitting between them. Germline CDR1 and CDR2: MNHEY and SVGAGI. DNA of the CDR3: TGTGCCAGCGTCAGCGCAACTAGCACAGATACGCAGTATTTT. This gives the protein CASVSATSTDTQYF.

The chain recombines TRBV6-6 with TRBJ2-3, with TRBD1 matching 9 bases. The length of the CDR3 is 14 residues. The germline V gene encodes CDR1 MNHNY and CDR2 SVGAGI (reference sequence). The ends lost 4 bases at V and 6 bases at J; junction bases unmatched: 5. The CDR3 DNA is TGTGCCAGCAGTTTGGGACAGGGAGGCGATACGCAGTATTTT. Translation: CASSLGQGGDTQYF.

The chain uses TRBV7-6 and TRBJ2-3; 12 nucleotides agree with TRBD2. The CDR3 totals 16 residues. Germline V gives CDR1 SGHVS, CDR2 FNYEAQ. With V trimmed by 5 bases and J by 0 bases, 3 bases remained unmatched. CDR3 protein: CASSRGTSGSTDTQYF. The CDR3, as DNA: TGTGCCAGCAGCAGAGGGACTAGCGGGAGCACAGATACGCAGTATTTT.

V and J are TRBV5-1 and TRBJ1-1; D is ambiguous. The length of the CDR3 is 15 residues. Germline V gene lookup returns CDR1 SGHRS and CDR2 YFSETQ. Trimming pared 2 bases from V and 1 base from J, leaving 12 bases between. The CDR3 DNA reads TGCGCCAGCAGCTTTTCGGGTTCAAGGAACACTGAAGCTTTCTTT. This translates into CASSFSGSRNTEAFF.

This chain uses TRBV6-6 with TRBJ2-2, with 7 nucleotides matching TRBD1. The CDR3 has 14 amino acids. Germline trimming cut 10 bases from V and 7 bases from J; bases unmatched to any gene: 12. Germline-derived CDR1 and CDR2 are MNHNY and SVGAGI (reference sequence). The DNA of the CDR3 is TGTGCCACCTGGGGCGAGGGGGCTGGCGGGGAGCTGTTTTTT. Translating gives CATWGEGAGGELFF.

V and J are TRBV27 and TRBJ2-5, with D possibly matching TRBD2 (5 bases). This CDR3 is 16 amino acids long. V was shortened by 1 base and J by 5 bases, with 17 bases between the two germline ends. Germline values: CDR1 MNHEY, CDR2 SMNVEV (reference sequence). CDR3: CASSLLGSRVEETQYF. CDR3 DNA: TGTGCCAGCAGTTTATTGGGGAGTAGGGTTGAGGAGACCCAGTACTTC.

The chain employs TRBV7-2 and TRBJ1-1; TRBD1 aligns across 9 bases. The CDR3 extends over 17 amino acids. CDR1 is SGHTA, CDR2 FQGNSA, per germline. J gave up 0 bases and V 1 base, and 6 bases lay outside the gene matches. CDR3 residues: CASSLVTGGRLNTEAFF. CDR3 sequence (DNA): TGTGCCAGCAGCTTAGTAACAGGGGGCAGGTTGAACACTGAAGCTTTCTTT.

This sequence joins TRBV28 and TRBJ1-5; 8 bases align to TRBD1. Trimming cost V 3 bases and J 0 bases; bases outside gene matches: 4. The length of the CDR3 is 16 residues. Germline V gene lookup returns CDR1 MDHEN and CDR2 SYDVKM. CDR3 coding DNA: TGTGCCAGCAGTTTTTCAGGGGGCTATAGCAATCAGCCCCAGCATTTT. Translation: CASSFSGGYSNQPQHF.

This clone came up once. V gene TRBV11-1 combines with J gene TRBJ2-7, with D unclear. Germline CDR1 SGHAT, CDR2 FQDESV (reference sequence). Trimming took 1 base from V and 2 from J, leaving 9 bases between them. The CDR3 length is 14 residues. The CDR3 protein is CASSLDPDPYEQYF. In DNA form, the CDR3 reads TGTGCCAGCAGCTTAGATCCAGATCCCTACGAGCAGTACTTC.

This clone was recorded only once. This chain joins TRBV9 and TRBJ1-2; 9 positions agree with TRBD1. Per the germline V gene, CDR1 is SGDLS and CDR2 is YYNGEE. J was trimmed by 8 bases and V by 0 bases; bases with no gene match: 8. The CDR3 spans 15 residues. The CDR3 sequence: CASSVEGTGIIGYTF. In DNA form, the CDR3 reads TGTGCCAGCAGCGTAGAAGGGACAGGGATTATCGGCTACACCTTC.

The V call is TRBV5-1, the J call TRBJ2-4, with TRBD1 matching over 9 bases. After removal of 0 bases from V and 2 bases from J, the junction contained 3 bases not matched to a gene. The CDR3 sequence is 16 residues long. Germline V lookup: CDR1 SGHRS, CDR2 YFSETQ. The CDR3 DNA reads TGCGCCAGCAGCTTGGGGGACAGGGTTCCCAAAAACATTCAGTACTTC. Encoded protein: CASSLGDRVPKNIQYF.

The CDR3 DNA follows: TGTGCCAGCAGCTTAGACAGGGGGGACGTTGAAGCTTTCTTT. It specifies CASSLDRGDVEAFF. The rearrangement links TRBV7-2 to TRBJ1-1; 8 positions match TRBD1. V lost 1 base to trimming and J lost 7 bases; unmatched junction nucleotides: 5. The germline CDR1 and CDR2 sequences are SGHTA and FQGNSA. The CDR3 loop spans 14 amino acids.

CDR3 sequence (DNA): TGCGCCAGCAGCTTGTCACCGACAGGCAACTATGGCTACACCTTC. Translated, it gives CASSLSPTGNYGYTF. This chain links TRBV5-1 with TRBJ1-2; perhaps TRBD1 as D (6 bases). Germline assignment: CDR1 SGHRS and CDR2 YFSETQ. Deletions cut 1 base from V and 2 bases from J, with 12 bases between. The CDR3 contains 15 residues.

This chain joins TRBV18 and TRBJ2-3; D is possibly TRBD1 (6 bases). Trimming took off 6 bases at V and 0 bases at J, with 19 bases between the two ends. Germline assignment: CDR1 KGHSH and CDR2 LQKENI. This CDR3 comprises 17 residues. The CDR3: CASSPPLDSSSTDTQYF. CDR3 sequence (DNA): TGTGCCAGCTCCCCTCCATTGGACAGTTCTAGCACAGATACGCAGTATTTT.

The chain recombines TRBV18 with TRBJ2-5, with D possibly being TRBD2 (6 bases). V dropped 8 bases and J dropped 2 bases, with 12 bases sitting between them. Germline CDR1 KGHSH, CDR2 LQKENI. This CDR3 has 13 residues. For the CDR3, the DNA is TGTGCCAGCCTGGGGGACTTACAAGAGACCCAGTACTTC. Protein sequence: CASLGDLQETQYF.

The genes are TRBV19 and TRBJ2-7; maybe TRBD2 (5 bases). The CDR3 spans 14 residues. From germline, CDR1 is LNHDA and CDR2 SQIVND (reference sequence). The V and J ends lost 3 bases and 2 bases respectively, with 11 bases between them. DNA for the CDR3: TGTGCCAGTAGTATGAGCGGCAACCCCTACGAGCAGTACTTC. It yields the protein CASSMSGNPYEQYF.

This clone was seen a single time. The rearrangement links TRBV10-3 to TRBJ1-1, with D possibly TRBD1 on 6 matching bases. The CDR3 runs 13 residues. V shed 3 bases and J shed 11 bases, with 16 bases lying between them. The germline gives CDR1 ENHRY, CDR2 SYGVKD. This CDR3 is CAISDDRIGNAFF. The CDR3 nucleotides are TGTGCCATCAGTGACGACAGGATTGGGAACGCTTTCTTT.

This chain's CDR3 is CASSVPQGYEQYF. DNA for the CDR3: TGTGCCAGCAGCGTCCCCCAGGGCTACGAGCAGTACTTC. The chain carries TRBV5-4 and TRBJ2-7, with D possibly being TRBD1 (5 bases). CDR1 is SGHNT and CDR2 is YYREEE in the germline V gene (reference sequence). Trimming shortened V by 4 bases and J by 3 bases, and 11 bases separated the two germline ends. The CDR3 is 13 amino acids.

This sequence joins TRBV19 and TRBJ1-6; a possible D gene is TRBD1 (5 bases). The V end was cut by 4 bases, the J end by 5 bases, with 9 bases between. Germline loops: CDR1 LNHDA, CDR2 SQIVND (reference sequence). The CDR3 covers 14 residues. The CDR3 DNA follows: TGTGCCAGTAGTAGCGGGACGAATAATTCACCCCTCCACTTT. It specifies CASSSGTNNSPLHF. The variable domain in full, completed from reference TRBV19 and TRBJ1-6, reads DGGITQSPKYLFRKEGQNVTLSCEQNLNHDAMYWYRQDPGQGLRLIYYSQIVNDFQKGDIAEGYSVSREKKESFPLTVTSAQKNPTAFYLCASSSGTNNSPLHFGNGTRLTVT.

The rearrangement joins TRBV29-1 to TRBJ1-1, with TRBD1 as a possible D gene (5 bases). Trimming took 5 bases from V and 4 from J, leaving 8 bases between them. The germline V gene encodes CDR1 SQVTM and CDR2 ANQGSEA. The CDR3 runs 11 residues. This chain's CDR3 is CSVSGGTEAFF. DNA for the CDR3: TGCAGCGTTAGCGGGGGCACTGAAGCTTTCTTT.

The genes are TRBV7-2 and TRBJ2-1; the match to TRBD2 covers 7 bases. The germline V gene has CDR1 SGHTA and CDR2 FQGNSA. J was trimmed by 2 bases and V by 0 bases; bases with no gene match: 7. The CDR3 totals 17 residues. Written as DNA, the CDR3 is TGTGCCAGCAGCTTAGCAGCAGGGAGCGGGGCCTACAATGAGCAGTTCTTC. Translating gives CASSLAAGSGAYNEQFF.

A single count supports this clone. The chain combines TRBV29-1 with TRBJ2-3; 10 bases line up with TRBD2. Germline V gene lookup returns CDR1 SQVTM and CDR2 ANQGSEA. After removal of 3 bases from V and 6 bases from J, the junction contained 3 bases not matched to a gene. The CDR3 consists of 13 residues. CDR3 in DNA: TGCAGCGTTGAGTTACTAGCGGGGGATACGCAGTATTTT. This sequence encodes CSVELLAGDTQYF.

This sequence joins TRBV19 and TRBJ1-2; D possibly corresponds to TRBD1 (6 bases). Germline assignment: CDR1 LNHDA and CDR2 SQIVND (reference sequence). This CDR3 has 13 residues. Trimming cost V 5 bases and J 8 bases, with 15 bases left between them. The CDR3 reads CASSFPGGRGYTF. The CDR3 DNA reads TGTGCCAGTAGTTTCCCCGGGGGGCGCGGCTACACCTTC.

CDR3 loop: CASSFLGQGDYGYTF. The CDR3 nucleotides read TGTGCCAGCAGCTTTCTTGGACAGGGGGACTATGGCTACACCTTC. The chain joins TRBV7-9 to TRBJ1-2; 10 bases agree with TRBD1. V shed 3 bases and J 3 bases; nucleotides not matched to a gene: 4. CDR3 length: 15 residues. Germline CDR1 is SEHNR and CDR2 is FQNEAQ (reference sequence).

V gene TRBV5-4 combines with J gene TRBJ2-7, with TRBD1 as a possible D gene (5 bases). The CDR3 has 16 residues. V was trimmed by 0 bases and J by 4 bases, leaving 17 bases between them. Germline-derived CDR1 and CDR2 are SGHNT and YYREEE (reference sequence). CDR3 in DNA: TGTGCCAGCAGCTTGGATCAGGGCCGGGCCGGGTACGAGCAGTACTTC. Its translation: CASSLDQGRAGYEQYF.

The V gene is TRBV9, the J gene TRBJ1-6; 7 bases agree with TRBD1. Germline CDR1 SGDLS, CDR2 YYNGEE. The CDR3 runs 14 residues. V was pared by 5 bases and J by 10 bases, with 9 bases of the junction left unmatched. The CDR3 sequence: CASSPTGLGSPLHF. As DNA, the CDR3 is TGTGCCAGCAGTCCGACAGGGTTAGGGTCACCCCTCCACTTT.